The 6 T cell receptor beta chains in this list originate from one sample, sequenced in a study of control samples from healthy donors and cancer patients. Only in-frame clones appear in the TCRdb table, and some are missing; sequencing was by immunoSEQ multiplex PCR. This sample has about 82,000 clones, with roughly 86% found just once. Sequencing used blood. All receptors come from a man in his fifties or sixties in good health.

V usage is TRBV12-3 or TRBV12-4 and J usage is TRBJ1-4, with D uncertain. The V end was cut by 6 bases, the J end by 5 bases, with 10 bases between. CDR3 size: 13 residues. CDR3 bases: TGTGCCAGCAGGTCAAGGGCCAATGAAAAACTGTTTTTT. Protein: CASRSRANEKLFF.

The chain combines TRBV18 with TRBJ1-2, with TRBD1 matching over 10 bases. After removal of 2 bases from V and 6 bases from J, the junction contained 12 bases not matched to a gene. This CDR3 has 17 amino acids. CDR1 and CDR2 from the germline V gene are KGHSH and LQKENI. The DNA for the CDR3 is TGTGCCAGCTCACCATATCCGGGACAGGGGACAGGCGATGGCTACACCTTC. The encoded protein is CASSPYPGQGTGDGYTF. The whole variable domain, filled in from reference TRBV18 and TRBJ1-2, reads NAGVMQNPRHLVRRRGQEARLRCSPMKGHSHVYWYRQLPEEGLKFMVYLQKENIIDESGMPKERFSAEFPKEGPSILRIQQVVRGDSAAYFCASSPYPGQGTGDGYTFGSGTRLTVV.

The rearrangement links TRBV6-1 to TRBJ2-3; 16 nucleotides align to TRBD2. CDR1 MNHNS and CDR2 SASEGT come from the germline V gene. The CDR3 spans 20 residues. After removal of 4 bases from V and 5 bases from J, the junction contained 15 bases not matched to a gene. In DNA, the CDR3 is TGTGCCAGCAGTGCAGTTTTTCCGGGACTAGCGGGGGGGCAGGGAGATACGCAGTATTTT. It encodes CASSAVFPGLAGGQGDTQYF.

This chain connects TRBV3-1 (or the pseudogene TRBV3-2) to TRBJ1-1; TRBD1 is a possible D gene (5 bases). This CDR3 has 13 amino acids. V dropped 1 base and J dropped 4 bases, with 7 bases sitting between them. CDR1 and CDR2 (germline): LGHDT, YNNKEL (reference sequence). Here the CDR3 DNA reads TGTGCCAGCAGCCAAGTGGGGCGCACTGAAGCTTTCTTT. The encoded protein is CASSQVGRTEAFF.

The chain employs TRBV9 and TRBJ2-1, with 11 bases that match TRBD2. The V and J ends lost 0 bases and 8 bases, in that order; junction bases with no gene match: 7. Germline V lookup: CDR1 SGDLS, CDR2 YYNGEE. The CDR3 runs to 16 residues. CDR3 residues: CASSVDVAGGPYEQFF. The CDR3 DNA is TGTGCCAGCAGCGTAGATGTAGCGGGAGGGCCGTATGAGCAGTTCTTC.

The J gene is TRBJ1-5, the V gene TRBV7-2; D unclear. V lost 5 bases and J lost 5, with 1 base in between. The CDR3 contains 10 residues. Germline V gene data show CDR1 as SGHTA and CDR2 as FQGNSA. CDR3 in amino acids: CASSHQPQHF. The CDR3 nucleotides read TGTGCCAGCAGCCATCAGCCCCAGCATTTT.